The clone carrying this TCR beta chain was recorded many times. Its antigen is not known. The authors deemed Graves' hyperthyroidism stable absent ophthalmopathy progression within 18 months. Patients were excluded because of uncontrolled infection, other autoimmune disease, pregnancy or lactation. These data originate in a study of T cells in Graves' hyperthyroidism and ophthalmopathy. RNA transcripts gave rise to amplified TCR beta CDR3 regions. First-round RT-PCR of the TCR CDR3 relied on the HTBI primer set. TCRdb redid the calling of the multiplex PCR reads with MiXCR, one entry per CDR3 protein. This table holds approximately 95,000 distinct CDR3 sequences, approximately 39% found once. Broader study findings: In simple terms, a model built on 13 V-J features told ophthalmopathy apart from stable hyperthyroidism.

This CDR3 contains 11 residues. V lost 6 bases and J 10 bases, leaving 7 bases between the germline ends. Germline assignment: CDR1 LNHDA and CDR2 SQIVND (reference sequence). Sequencing used peripheral blood or thyroid tissue (not recorded which). The V and J genes are TRBV19 and TRBJ1-6; no clear D gene. The receptor comes from a woman under 40 with Graves' hyperthyroidism. The CDR3 nucleotides read TGTGCCAGTAGGGGAGGATCACCCCTCCACTTT. Its translation: CASRGGSPLHF.